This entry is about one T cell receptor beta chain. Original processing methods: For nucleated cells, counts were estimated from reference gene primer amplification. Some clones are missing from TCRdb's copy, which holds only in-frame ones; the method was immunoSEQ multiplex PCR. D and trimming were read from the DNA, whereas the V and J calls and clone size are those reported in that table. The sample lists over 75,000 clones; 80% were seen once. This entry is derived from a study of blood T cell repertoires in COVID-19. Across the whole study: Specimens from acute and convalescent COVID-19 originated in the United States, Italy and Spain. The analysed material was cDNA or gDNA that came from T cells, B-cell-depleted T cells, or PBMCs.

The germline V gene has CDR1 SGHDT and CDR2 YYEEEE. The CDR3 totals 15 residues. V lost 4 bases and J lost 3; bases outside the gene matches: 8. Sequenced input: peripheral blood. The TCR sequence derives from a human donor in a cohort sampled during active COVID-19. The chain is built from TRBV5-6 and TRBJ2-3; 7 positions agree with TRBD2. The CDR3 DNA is TGTGCCAGCAGCCCGGGAGCGGGGATAACAGATACGCAGTATTTT. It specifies CASSPGAGITDTQYF. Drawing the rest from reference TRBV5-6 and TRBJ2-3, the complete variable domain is DAGVTQSPTHLIKTRGQQVTLRCSPKSGHDTVSWYQQALGQGPQFIFQYYEEEERQRGNFPDRFSGHQFPNYSSELNVNALLLGDSALYLCASSPGAGITDTQYFGPGTRLTVL.